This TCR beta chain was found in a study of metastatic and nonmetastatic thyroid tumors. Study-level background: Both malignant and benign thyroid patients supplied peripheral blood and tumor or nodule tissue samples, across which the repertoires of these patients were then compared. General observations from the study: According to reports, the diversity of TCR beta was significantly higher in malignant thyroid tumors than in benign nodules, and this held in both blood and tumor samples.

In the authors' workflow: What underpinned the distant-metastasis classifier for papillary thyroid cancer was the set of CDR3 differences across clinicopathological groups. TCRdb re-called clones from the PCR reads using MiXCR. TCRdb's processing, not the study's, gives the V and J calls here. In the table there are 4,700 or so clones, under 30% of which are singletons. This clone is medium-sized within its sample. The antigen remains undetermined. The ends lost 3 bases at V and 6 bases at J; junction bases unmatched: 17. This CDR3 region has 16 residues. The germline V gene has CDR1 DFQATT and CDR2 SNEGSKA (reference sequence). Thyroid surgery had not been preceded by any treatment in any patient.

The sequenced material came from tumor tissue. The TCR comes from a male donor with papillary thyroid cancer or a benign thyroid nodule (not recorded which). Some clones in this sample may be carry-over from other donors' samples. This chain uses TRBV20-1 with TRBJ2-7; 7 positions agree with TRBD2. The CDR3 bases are TGCAGTGCTAGCAGGGTTGGGGCGGGAGAGGGTAGCGAGCAGTACTTC. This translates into CSASRVGAGEGSEQYF.